This T cell receptor beta chain was recorded in a study of shared clonotypes between healthy human individuals. General study points: A handful of donors had about 5.1% of their naive CD4 clonotypes in common. Represented genetic and exposure-history diversity was restricted by having few donors.

Germline CDR1 and CDR2: SGDLS and YYNGEE. The CDR3 is made up of 14 amino acids. Trimming took off 3 bases at V and 6 bases at J, with 14 bases between the two ends. CD4+ cell separation produced CD45RA+ naive and CD45RA-negative memory subsets. About this clone itself: The antigen remains unidentified.

It was at deep level that the assay was run. Generated by immunoSEQ multiplex PCR, the TCRdb table keeps only in-frame clones and is missing some. The sample records some 1,400,000 clones, roughly 96% being singletons. Material: naive CD4+ T cells sorted from blood. The subset here: CD45RA+ positively selected. The V call is TRBV9, the J call TRBJ2-3; perhaps D is TRBD1 or TRBD2 (5 bases each). The receptor comes from a man aged 25-45 years in good health. CDR3 amino acids: CASSGSLGADTQYF. For the CDR3, the DNA is TGTGCCAGCAGCGGCTCCCTCGGGGCGGATACGCAGTATTTT.